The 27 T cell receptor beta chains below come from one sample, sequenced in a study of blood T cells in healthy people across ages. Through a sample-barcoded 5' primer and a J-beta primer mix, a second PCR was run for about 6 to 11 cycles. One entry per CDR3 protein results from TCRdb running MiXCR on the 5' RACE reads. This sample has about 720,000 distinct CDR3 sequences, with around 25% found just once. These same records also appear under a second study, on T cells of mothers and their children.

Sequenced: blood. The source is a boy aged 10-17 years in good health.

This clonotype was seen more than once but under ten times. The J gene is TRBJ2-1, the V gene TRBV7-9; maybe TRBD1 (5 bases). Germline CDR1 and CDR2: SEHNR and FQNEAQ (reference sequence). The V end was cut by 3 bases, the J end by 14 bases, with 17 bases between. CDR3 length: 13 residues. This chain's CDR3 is CASSLVVMAGKFF. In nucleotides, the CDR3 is TGTGCCAGCAGCTTGGTAGTAATGGCAGGGAAGTTCTTC. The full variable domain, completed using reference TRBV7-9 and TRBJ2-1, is DTGVSQNPRHKITKRGQNVTFRCDPISEHNRLYWYRQTLGQGPEFLTYFQNEAQLEKSRLLSDRFSAERPKGSFSTLEIQRTEQGDSAMYLCASSLVVMAGKFFGPGTRLTVL.

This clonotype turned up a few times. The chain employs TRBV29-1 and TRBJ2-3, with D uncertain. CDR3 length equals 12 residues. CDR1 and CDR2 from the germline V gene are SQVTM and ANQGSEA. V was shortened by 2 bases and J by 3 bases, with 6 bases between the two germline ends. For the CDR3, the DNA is TGCAGCGTTGAACAGCAAACAGATACGCAGTATTTT. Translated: CSVEQQTDTQYF.

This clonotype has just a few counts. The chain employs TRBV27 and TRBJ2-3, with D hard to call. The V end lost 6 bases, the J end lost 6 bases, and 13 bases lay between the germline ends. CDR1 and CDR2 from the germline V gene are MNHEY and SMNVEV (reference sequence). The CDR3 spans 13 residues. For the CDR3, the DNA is TGTGCCAGCAGCCCTGAGGTGGGGGATACGCAGTATTTT. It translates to CASSPEVGDTQYF.

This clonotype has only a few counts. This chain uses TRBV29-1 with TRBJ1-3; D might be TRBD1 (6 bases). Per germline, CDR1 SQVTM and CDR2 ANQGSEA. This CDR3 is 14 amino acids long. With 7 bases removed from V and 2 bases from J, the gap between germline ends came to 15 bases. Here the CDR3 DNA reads TGCAGCGCCCGGATACAGGGAGCTGGAAACACCATATATTTT. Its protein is CSARIQGAGNTIYF.

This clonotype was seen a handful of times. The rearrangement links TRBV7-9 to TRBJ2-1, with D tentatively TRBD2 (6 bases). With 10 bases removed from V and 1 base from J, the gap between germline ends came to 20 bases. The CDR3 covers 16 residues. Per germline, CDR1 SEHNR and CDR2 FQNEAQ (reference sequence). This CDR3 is CATGTGESLSYNEQFF. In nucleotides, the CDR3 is TGTGCCACCGGGACGGGGGAAAGCTTATCCTACAATGAGCAGTTCTTC. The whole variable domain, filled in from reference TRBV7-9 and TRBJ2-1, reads DTGVSQNPRHKITKRGQNVTFRCDPISEHNRLYWYRQTLGQGPEFLTYFQNEAQLEKSRLLSDRFSAERPKGSFSTLEIQRTEQGDSAMYLCATGTGESLSYNEQFFGPGTRLTVL.

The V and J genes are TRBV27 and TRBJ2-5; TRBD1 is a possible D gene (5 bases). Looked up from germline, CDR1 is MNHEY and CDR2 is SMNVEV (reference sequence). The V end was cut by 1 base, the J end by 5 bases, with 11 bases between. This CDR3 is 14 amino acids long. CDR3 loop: CASSLFDSPETQYF. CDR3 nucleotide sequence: TGTGCCAGCAGTTTATTTGACAGCCCGGAGACCCAGTACTTC.

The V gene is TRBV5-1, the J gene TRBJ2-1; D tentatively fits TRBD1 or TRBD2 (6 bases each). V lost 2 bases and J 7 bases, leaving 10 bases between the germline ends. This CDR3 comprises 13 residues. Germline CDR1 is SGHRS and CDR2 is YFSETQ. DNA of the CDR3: TGCGCCAGCAGCTTACAGGGACTGAATGAGCAGTTCTTC. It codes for CASSLQGLNEQFF.

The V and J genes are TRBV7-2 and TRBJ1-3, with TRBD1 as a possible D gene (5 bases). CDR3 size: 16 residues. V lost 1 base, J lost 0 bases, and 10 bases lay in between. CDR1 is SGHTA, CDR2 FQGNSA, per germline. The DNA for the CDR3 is TGTGCCAGCAGCTTAGGTCCTGGGGGCTCTGGAAACACCATATATTTT. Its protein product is CASSLGPGGSGNTIYF.

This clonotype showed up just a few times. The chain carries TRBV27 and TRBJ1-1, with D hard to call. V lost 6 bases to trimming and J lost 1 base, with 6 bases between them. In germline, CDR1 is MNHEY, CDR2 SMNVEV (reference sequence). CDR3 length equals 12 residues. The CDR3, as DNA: TGTGCCAGCAGAATGAGGAACACTGAAGCTTTCTTT. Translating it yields CASRMRNTEAFF.

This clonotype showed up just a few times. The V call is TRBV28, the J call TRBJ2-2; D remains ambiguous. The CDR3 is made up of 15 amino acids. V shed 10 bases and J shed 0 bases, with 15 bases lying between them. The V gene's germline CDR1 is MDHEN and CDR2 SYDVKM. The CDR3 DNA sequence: TGTGCCACCAGAGTCAGGCGGACGAACACCGGGGAGCTGTTTTTT. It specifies CATRVRRTNTGELFF.

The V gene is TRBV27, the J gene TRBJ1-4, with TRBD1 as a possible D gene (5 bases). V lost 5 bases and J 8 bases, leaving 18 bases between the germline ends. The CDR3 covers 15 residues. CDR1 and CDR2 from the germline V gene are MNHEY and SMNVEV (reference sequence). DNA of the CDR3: TGTGCCAGCAGTGGGAATGGCAGGGCAGCCGAAAAACTGTTTTTT. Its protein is CASSGNGRAAEKLFF.

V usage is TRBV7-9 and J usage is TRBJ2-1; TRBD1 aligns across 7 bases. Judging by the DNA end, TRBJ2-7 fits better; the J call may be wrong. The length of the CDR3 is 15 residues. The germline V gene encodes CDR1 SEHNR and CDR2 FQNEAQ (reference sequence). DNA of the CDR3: TGTGCCAGCACCGGGGAGAGGGGGCCTGGAAACGAGCAGTACTTC. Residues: CASTGERGPGNEQYF.

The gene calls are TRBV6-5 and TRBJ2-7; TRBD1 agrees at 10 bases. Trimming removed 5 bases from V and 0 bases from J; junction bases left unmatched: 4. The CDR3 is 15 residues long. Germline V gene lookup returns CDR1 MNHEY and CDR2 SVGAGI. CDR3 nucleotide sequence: TGTGCCAGCAGTATGGGACAGGGGTTCTCCTACGAGCAGTACTTC. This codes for CASSMGQGFSYEQYF.

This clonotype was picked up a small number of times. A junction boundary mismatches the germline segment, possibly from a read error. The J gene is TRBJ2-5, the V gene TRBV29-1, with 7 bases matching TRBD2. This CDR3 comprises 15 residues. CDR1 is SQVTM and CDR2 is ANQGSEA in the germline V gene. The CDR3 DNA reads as TGCAGCGTTGGGTACAGACTAGCCCAATACAATGAGCGGTTCTTC. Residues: CSVGYRLAQYNERFF.

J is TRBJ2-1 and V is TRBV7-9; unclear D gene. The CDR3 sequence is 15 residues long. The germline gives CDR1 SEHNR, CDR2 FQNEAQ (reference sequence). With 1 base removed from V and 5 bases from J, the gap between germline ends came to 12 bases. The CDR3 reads CASSLGQAWNNEQFF. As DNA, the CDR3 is TGTGCCAGCAGCTTAGGCCAGGCGTGGAACAATGAGCAGTTCTTC.

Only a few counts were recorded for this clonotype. The CDR3 sequence is CAFTSGQGYTDTQYF. Here the CDR3 DNA reads TGCGCCTTTACCTCGGGACAGGGTTACACAGATACGCAGTATTTT. The V and J genes are TRBV4-3 and TRBJ2-3; 9 nucleotides agree with TRBD1. Unmatched junction bases numbered 11, after V lost 11 bases and J lost 2 bases. The CDR3 length is 15 residues. The germline gives CDR1 LGHNA, CDR2 YSLEER.

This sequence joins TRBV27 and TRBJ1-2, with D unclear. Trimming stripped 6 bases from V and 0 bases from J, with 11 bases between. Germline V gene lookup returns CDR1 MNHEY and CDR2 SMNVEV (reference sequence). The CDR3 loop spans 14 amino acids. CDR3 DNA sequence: TGTGCCAGCAGCTCTCCGGCAACTAACTATGGCTACACCTTC. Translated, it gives CASSSPATNYGYTF.

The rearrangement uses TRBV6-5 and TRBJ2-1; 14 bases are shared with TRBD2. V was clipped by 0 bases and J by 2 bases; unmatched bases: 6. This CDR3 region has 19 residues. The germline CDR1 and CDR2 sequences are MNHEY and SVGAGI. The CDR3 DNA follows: TGTGCCAGCAGTTACTCCGGGACTAGCGGGAGATGGACCTACAATGAGCAGTTCTTC. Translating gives CASSYSGTSGRWTYNEQFF.

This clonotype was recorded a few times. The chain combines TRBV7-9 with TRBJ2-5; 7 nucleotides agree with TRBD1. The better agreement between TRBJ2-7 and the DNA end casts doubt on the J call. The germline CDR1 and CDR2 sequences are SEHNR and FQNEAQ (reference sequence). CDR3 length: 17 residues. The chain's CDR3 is CASSSTRTGSHSYEQYF. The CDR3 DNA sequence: TGTGCCAGCAGCTCAACCAGGACAGGATCCCACTCCTACGAGCAGTACTTC.

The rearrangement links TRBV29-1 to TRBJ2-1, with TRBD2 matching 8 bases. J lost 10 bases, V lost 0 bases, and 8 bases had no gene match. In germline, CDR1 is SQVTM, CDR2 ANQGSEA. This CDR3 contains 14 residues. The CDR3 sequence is CSVEDGTSGTEQFF. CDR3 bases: TGCAGCGTTGAAGATGGCACTAGCGGAACGGAGCAGTTCTTC.

This CDR3 is CASSHGTGDQETQYF. In DNA form, the CDR3 reads TGCGCCAGCAGCCACGGGACAGGCGATCAAGAGACCCAGTACTTC. The rearrangement uses TRBV4-3 and TRBJ2-5; 8 bases match TRBD1. Germline values: CDR1 LGHNA, CDR2 YSLEER. The CDR3 is 15 residues long. V lost 3 bases, J lost 2 bases, and 5 bases stayed unmatched.

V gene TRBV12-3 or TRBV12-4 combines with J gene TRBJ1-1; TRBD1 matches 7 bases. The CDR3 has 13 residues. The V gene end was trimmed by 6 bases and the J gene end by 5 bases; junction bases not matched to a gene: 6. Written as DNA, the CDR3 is TGTGCCAGCAGAGAAGTCAGGGGGACTGAAGCTTTCTTT. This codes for CASREVRGTEAFF.

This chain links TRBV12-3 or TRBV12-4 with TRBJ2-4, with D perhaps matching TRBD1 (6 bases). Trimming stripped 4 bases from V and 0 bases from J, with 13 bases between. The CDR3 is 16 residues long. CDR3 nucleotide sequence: TGTGCCAGCAGTTACGGACAGCTGATAGCCAAAAACATTCAGTACTTC. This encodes CASSYGQLIAKNIQYF.

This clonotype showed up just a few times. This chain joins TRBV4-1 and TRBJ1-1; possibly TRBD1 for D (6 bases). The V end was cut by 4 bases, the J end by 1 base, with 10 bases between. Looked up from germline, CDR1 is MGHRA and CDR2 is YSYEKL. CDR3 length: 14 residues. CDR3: CASSRIGGNTEAFF. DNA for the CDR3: TGCGCCAGCAGCCGGATAGGGGGGAACACTGAAGCTTTCTTT.

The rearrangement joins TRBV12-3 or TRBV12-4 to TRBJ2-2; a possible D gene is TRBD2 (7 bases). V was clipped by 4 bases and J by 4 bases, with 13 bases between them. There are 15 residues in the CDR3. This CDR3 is CASSWGGASTGELFF. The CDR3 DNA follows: TGTGCCAGCAGTTGGGGGGGGGCGAGCACCGGGGAGCTGTTTTTT.

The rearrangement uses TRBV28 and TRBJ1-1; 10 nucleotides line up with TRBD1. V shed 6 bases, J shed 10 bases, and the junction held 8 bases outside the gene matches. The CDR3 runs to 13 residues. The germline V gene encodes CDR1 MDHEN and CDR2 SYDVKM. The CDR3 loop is CASSRADRGGAFF. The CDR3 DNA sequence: TGTGCCAGCAGCCGAGCGGACAGGGGGGGAGCTTTCTTT. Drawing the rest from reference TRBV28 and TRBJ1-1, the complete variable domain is DVKVTQSSRYLVKRTGEKVFLECVQDMDHENMFWYRQDPGLGLRLIYFSYDVKMKEKGDIPEGYSVSREKKERFSLILESASTNQTSMYLCASSRADRGGAFFGQGTRLTVV.

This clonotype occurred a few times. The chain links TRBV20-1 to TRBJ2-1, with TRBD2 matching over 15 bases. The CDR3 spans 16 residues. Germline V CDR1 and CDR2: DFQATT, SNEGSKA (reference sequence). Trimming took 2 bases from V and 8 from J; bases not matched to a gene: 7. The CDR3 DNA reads TGCAGTGCTAGACTATCGGGACTAGCGGGGGGCTATGAGCAGTTCTTC. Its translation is CSARLSGLAGGYEQFF.